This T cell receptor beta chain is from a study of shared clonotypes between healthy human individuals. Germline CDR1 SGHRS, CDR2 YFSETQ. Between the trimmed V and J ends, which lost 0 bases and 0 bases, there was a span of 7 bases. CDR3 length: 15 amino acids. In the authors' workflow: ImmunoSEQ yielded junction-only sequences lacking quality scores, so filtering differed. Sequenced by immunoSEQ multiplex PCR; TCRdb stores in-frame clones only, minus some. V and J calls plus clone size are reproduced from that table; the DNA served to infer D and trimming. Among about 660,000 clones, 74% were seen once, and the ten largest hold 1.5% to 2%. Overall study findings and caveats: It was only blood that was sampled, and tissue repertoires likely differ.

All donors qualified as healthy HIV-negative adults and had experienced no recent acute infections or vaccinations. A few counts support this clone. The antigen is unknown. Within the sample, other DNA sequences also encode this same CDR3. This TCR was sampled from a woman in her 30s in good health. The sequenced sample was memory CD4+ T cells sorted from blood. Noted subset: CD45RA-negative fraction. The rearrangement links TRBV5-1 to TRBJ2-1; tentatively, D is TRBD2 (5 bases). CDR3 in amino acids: CASSLDSVSYNEQFF. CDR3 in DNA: TGCGCCAGCAGCTTGGATAGCGTCTCCTACAATGAGCAGTTCTTC.